These 21 T cell receptor beta chains came from one sample sequenced in a study of blood T cell repertoires in COVID-19. Data came from immunoSEQ multiplex PCR; TCRdb stores just in-frame clones and leaves some out. The top ten hold 1.9% of the sample, which has about 180,000 clones, 89% seen once. The sequencing input was peripheral blood. The source of these receptors is a man aged 18 to 35 who had recovered from COVID-19.

The chain joins TRBV6-5 to TRBJ1-1, with D possibly matching TRBD1 (5 bases). V dropped 7 bases and J dropped 0 bases, with 9 bases sitting between them. There are 13 residues in the CDR3. Germline V gene sequence: CDR1 MNHEY, CDR2 SVGAGI. The CDR3 is CASTQALNTEAFF. The CDR3 DNA follows: TGTGCCAGCACACAGGCTTTGAACACTGAAGCTTTCTTT.

The chain joins TRBV7-9 to TRBJ1-4; D gene unclear. This CDR3 is built from 14 residues. With 8 bases removed from V and 1 base from J, the gap between germline ends came to 11 bases. Looked up from germline, CDR1 is SEHNR and CDR2 is FQNEAQ (reference sequence). The CDR3 DNA reads as TGTGCCAGCCCCCCCGGGGAAACTAATGAAAAACTGTTTTTT. Its translation: CASPPGETNEKLFF.

This rearrangement joins TRBV7-2 to TRBJ2-1; 8 bases line up with TRBD1. This CDR3 spans 15 amino acids. Trimming took 0 bases from V and 7 from J; bases not matched to a gene: 5. CDR1 and CDR2 from the germline V gene are SGHTA and FQGNSA. Here the CDR3 reads CASSLARQGFNEQFF. The CDR3 region has the DNA TGTGCCAGCAGCTTAGCGAGACAGGGGTTTAATGAGCAGTTCTTC.

The rearrangement joins TRBV24-1 to TRBJ2-3; 12 bases fit TRBD2. Germline V gene lookup returns CDR1 KGHDR and CDR2 SFDVKD. The V segment lost 2 bases and the J segment 1 base; nucleotides outside the gene matches: 3. This CDR3 is built from 17 residues. As DNA, the CDR3 is TGTGCCACCAGTGATTCACGACTAGCGGGAGGCACAGATACGCAGTATTTT. It encodes CATSDSRLAGGTDTQYF.

In this sample, this clone turned up a few times. The chain is built from TRBV28 and TRBJ1-1; 7 nucleotides align to TRBD1. The CDR3 is 14 amino acids. J was trimmed by 0 bases and V by 7 bases; bases with no gene match: 5. Germline CDR1 and CDR2: MDHEN and SYDVKM. CDR3 nucleotide sequence: TGTGCCAGCACCTGGACAGGCATGAACACTGAAGCTTTCTTT. This translates into CASTWTGMNTEAFF.

J is TRBJ1-4 and V is TRBV4-1; 7 nucleotides agree with TRBD1. The ends lost 4 bases at V and 7 bases at J; junction bases unmatched: 9. Germline V gives CDR1 MGHRA, CDR2 YSYEKL. CDR3 length: 15 amino acids. As DNA, the CDR3 is TGCGCCAGCAGCCTCTGGACAGGTGGAGGTGAAAAACTGTTTTTT. Protein: CASSLWTGGGEKLFF.

The V gene is TRBV5-4, the J gene TRBJ2-7, with 8 nucleotides matching TRBD2. J lost 7 bases, V lost 4 bases, and 13 bases had no gene match. Germline-derived CDR1 and CDR2 are SGHNT and YYREEE (reference sequence). The CDR3 is 15 residues long. The CDR3 region has the DNA TGTGCCAGCAGCCGCATTGGATTAGCGGGATCGGAGCAGTACTTC. Translated: CASSRIGLAGSEQYF.

The CDR3: CASSPLNEQFF. DNA for the CDR3: TGTGCCAGCAGTCCCCTCAATGAGCAGTTCTTC. The chain recombines TRBV12-3 or TRBV12-4 with TRBJ2-1, with D hard to call. There are 11 residues in the CDR3. The V and J ends lost 5 bases and 6 bases respectively, with 5 bases between them.

The CDR3 sequence: CASSSGGRNGYTF. The CDR3 nucleotides are TGTGCCAGCAGTTCAGGGGGGAGGAATGGCTACACCTTC. The rearrangement joins TRBV6-5 to TRBJ1-2, with 7 bases aligning to TRBD1. The junction had 5 bases not matched to a gene; V was cut back by 4 bases and J by 6 bases. Germline V gene sequence: CDR1 MNHEY, CDR2 SVGAGI. The CDR3 contains 13 residues.

The chain uses TRBV7-8 and TRBJ1-3; D is possibly TRBD1 (5 bases). Germline V gene sequence: CDR1 SGHVS, CDR2 FQNEAQ. The CDR3 is made up of 16 amino acids. Trimming removed 3 bases from V and 0 bases from J, with 12 bases in between. The CDR3 sequence is CASSFATASSGNTIYF. In DNA form, the CDR3 reads TGTGCCAGCAGCTTTGCGACAGCCAGCTCTGGAAACACCATATATTTT.

The chain employs TRBV28 and TRBJ2-1, with 9 bases fitting TRBD2. Losses at the gene ends were 6 bases for V and 4 bases for J; bases not matched to a gene: 10. The CDR3 contains 16 residues. Germline CDR1 is MDHEN and CDR2 is SYDVKM. As DNA, the CDR3 is TGTGCCAGCAGCACCACGGGCGGGAGGGTTTACAATGAGCAGTTCTTC. This gives the protein CASSTTGGRVYNEQFF.

The chain employs TRBV10-3 and TRBJ2-2; TRBD1 is a possible D gene (6 bases). CDR3 length: 14 residues. With 3 bases removed from V and 5 bases from J, the gap between germline ends came to 10 bases. Germline V gene lookup returns CDR1 ENHRY and CDR2 SYGVKD. The CDR3, as DNA: TGTGCCATCAGTGACCGGACAGATACCGGGGAGCTGTTTTTT. Protein: CAISDRTDTGELFF.

The chain couples TRBV28 to TRBJ2-1; 11 positions match TRBD2. Unmatched junction bases numbered 9, after V lost 6 bases and J lost 8 bases. The length of the CDR3 is 15 residues. Germline V lookup: CDR1 MDHEN, CDR2 SYDVKM. Written as DNA, the CDR3 is TGTGCCAGCAGCTCACTAGCGGGAGCGAGTGATGAGCAGTTCTTC. Protein: CASSSLAGASDEQFF.

V and J are TRBV6-5 and TRBJ2-1; maybe TRBD1 (6 bases). Germline assignment: CDR1 MNHEY and CDR2 SVGAGI. The CDR3 extends over 15 amino acids. The V end was cut by 4 bases, the J end by 1 base, with 11 bases between. The CDR3 nucleotides read TGTGCCAGCAGTTCCTCTGGGACATCCTACAATGAGCAGTTCTTC. Amino acids: CASSSSGTSYNEQFF.

The rearrangement joins TRBV3-1 (or the pseudogene TRBV3-2) to TRBJ2-7; TRBD2 aligns across 11 bases. Germline V gives CDR1 LGHDT, CDR2 YNNKEL (reference sequence). Unmatched junction bases numbered 2, after V lost 7 bases and J lost 3 bases. The CDR3 is 13 amino acids. CDR3 protein: CASTGLADYEQYF. CDR3 sequence (DNA): TGTGCCAGCACGGGACTAGCGGACTACGAGCAGTACTTC.

V gene TRBV19 combines with J gene TRBJ2-7; 8 nucleotides line up with TRBD1. Germline values: CDR1 LNHDA, CDR2 SQIVND (reference sequence). The V and J ends lost 5 bases and 6 bases, in that order; junction bases with no gene match: 9. This CDR3 is built from 14 residues. The CDR3 nucleotides read TGTGCCAGTAGTCTCGGACAGGGAGGCTCCGAGCAGTACTTC. Protein product: CASSLGQGGSEQYF.

This chain uses TRBV15 with TRBJ2-6; D ambiguous. The CDR3 totals 14 residues. With 5 bases removed from V and 0 bases from J, the gap between germline ends came to 5 bases. Germline CDR1 LNHNV, CDR2 YYDKDF (reference sequence). In DNA form, the CDR3 reads TGTGCCACCAGCGTATACTCTGGGGCCAACGTCCTGACTTTC. It codes for CATSVYSGANVLTF.

The V call is TRBV5-6, the J call TRBJ1-6, with D hard to call. The CDR3 is made up of 17 amino acids. Germline assignment: CDR1 SGHDT and CDR2 YYEEEE. V gave up 4 bases and J gave up 3 bases, with 17 bases separating them. The CDR3 bases are TGTGCCAGCAGCACCCCCGGGGAGGGCCGCTATAATTCACCCCTCCACTTT. Amino acid sequence: CASSTPGEGRYNSPLHF.

The count of this clone is one. J is TRBJ2-2 and V is TRBV7-2, with 12 bases identical to TRBD2. V was clipped by 5 bases and J by 7 bases; unmatched bases: 8. The CDR3 is 16 residues long. Germline CDR1 and CDR2: SGHTA and FQGNSA. The CDR3 DNA reads as TGTGCCAGCAGCACCAGACTAGCGGGAGAGAACGGGGAGCTGTTTTTT. Amino acid sequence: CASSTRLAGENGELFF.

The chain joins TRBV3-1 (or the pseudogene TRBV3-2) to TRBJ2-1, with 11 bases identical to TRBD1. The V gene end was trimmed by 4 bases and the J gene end by 6 bases; junction bases not matched to a gene: 2. This CDR3 has 14 amino acids. Germline V gives CDR1 LGHDT, CDR2 YNNKEL (reference sequence). The CDR3 here is CASSPGTGGNEQFF. In DNA form, the CDR3 reads TGTGCCAGCAGCCCCGGGACAGGGGGCAATGAGCAGTTCTTC.

Notes on this clone: At one end the junction does not follow the germline gene, possibly because of a read error. This sample also contains other DNA sequences that code for the same CDR3. The chain recombines TRBV6-1 with TRBJ2-3, with 7 bases lining up with TRBD2. The CDR3 runs to 16 residues. Germline V gene lookup returns CDR1 MNHNS and CDR2 SASEGT. The CDR3 region is CASSEGLAAGTDTQYF. The CDR3 DNA follows: TGTGCCAGCAGTGAAGGCCTAGCGGCCGGCACAGATACACAGTATTTT.